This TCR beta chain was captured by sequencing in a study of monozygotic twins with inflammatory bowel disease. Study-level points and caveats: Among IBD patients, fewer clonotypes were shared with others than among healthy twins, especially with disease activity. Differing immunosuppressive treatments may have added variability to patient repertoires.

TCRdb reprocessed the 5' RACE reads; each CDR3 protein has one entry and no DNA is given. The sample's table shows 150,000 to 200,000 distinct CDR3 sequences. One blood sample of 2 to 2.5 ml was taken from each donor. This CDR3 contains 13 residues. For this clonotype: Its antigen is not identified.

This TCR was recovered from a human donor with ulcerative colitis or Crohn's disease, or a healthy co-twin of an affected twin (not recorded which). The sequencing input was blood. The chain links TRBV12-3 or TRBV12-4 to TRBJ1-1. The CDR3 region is CASSFGWSTEAFF.